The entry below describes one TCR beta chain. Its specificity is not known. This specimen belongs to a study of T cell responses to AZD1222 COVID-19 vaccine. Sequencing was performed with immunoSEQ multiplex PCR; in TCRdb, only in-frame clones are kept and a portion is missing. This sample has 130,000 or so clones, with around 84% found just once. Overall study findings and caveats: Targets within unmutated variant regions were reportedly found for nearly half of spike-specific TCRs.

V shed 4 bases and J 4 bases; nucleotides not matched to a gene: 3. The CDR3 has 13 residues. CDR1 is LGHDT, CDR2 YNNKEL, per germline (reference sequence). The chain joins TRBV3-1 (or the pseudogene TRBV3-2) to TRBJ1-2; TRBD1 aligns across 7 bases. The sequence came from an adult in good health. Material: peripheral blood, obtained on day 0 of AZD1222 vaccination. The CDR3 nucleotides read TGTGCCAGCAGCCCGGACAGGATCTATGGCTACACCTTC. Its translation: CASSPDRIYGYTF.